One sample yielded the 26 T cell receptor beta chains listed below, sequenced in a study of blood T cell repertoires in COVID-19. The repertoire was sequenced with immunoSEQ multiplex PCR; TCRdb's copy has only in-frame clones and lacks some. The sample lists approximately 150,000 clones; 70% to 90% were seen once. Material for sequencing was peripheral blood. These receptors were taken from a human donor with acute or convalescent COVID-19. The donor label of this sample is uncertain.

The chain carries TRBV29-1 and TRBJ1-2, with 10 positions matching TRBD1. Germline CDR1 is SQVTM and CDR2 is ANQGSEA. This CDR3 has 13 amino acids. V shed 7 bases and J 4 bases; nucleotides not matched to a gene: 6. This chain's CDR3 is CSDRQGAGYGYTF. CDR3 coding DNA: TGCAGCGACCGACAGGGGGCGGGCTATGGCTACACCTTC.

Of note for this clone: Other DNA variants within this sample encode the same CDR3. The chain joins TRBV7-2 to TRBJ2-3; D is possibly TRBD1 (5 bases). Between the trimmed V and J ends, which lost 0 bases and 0 bases, there was a span of 7 bases. The CDR3 consists of 15 residues. CDR1 is SGHTA and CDR2 is FQGNSA in the germline V gene. In DNA form, the CDR3 reads TGTGCCAGCAGCTTAGCAGGGGCCAGCACAGATACGCAGTATTTT. This encodes CASSLAGASTDTQYF.

The chain has TRBV4-1 and TRBJ2-1, with 10 bases that match TRBD2. This CDR3 has 16 amino acids. V dropped 1 base and J dropped 4; count of bases not matched to a gene: 4. Germline CDR1 MGHRA, CDR2 YSYEKL. CDR3 in amino acids: CASSQVLAGGYNEQFF. In DNA form, the CDR3 reads TGCGCCAGCAGCCAAGTCTTAGCGGGAGGATACAATGAGCAGTTCTTC.

The genes are TRBV7-8 and TRBJ2-2, with 11 bases lining up with TRBD1. CDR1 is SGHVS and CDR2 is FQNEAQ in the germline V gene. Trimming at V came to 5 bases and at J to 5 bases, leaving 10 bases not matched to a gene. This CDR3 is built from 17 residues. The CDR3 DNA reads TGTGCCAGCAGCGCAGGACAGGGGGCGCGGGAAACCGGGGAGCTGTTTTTT. The encoded protein is CASSAGQGARETGELFF.

V gene TRBV18 combines with J gene TRBJ2-3, with 14 bases lining up with TRBD2. CDR3 length: 18 residues. Unmatched junction bases numbered 7, after V lost 5 bases and J lost 0 bases. Germline V gene lookup returns CDR1 KGHSH and CDR2 LQKENI. DNA of the CDR3: TGTGCCAGCTCATCTGGGACTAGCGGGAGCGCTAGCACAGATACGCAGTATTTT. It specifies CASSSGTSGSASTDTQYF.

This chain uses TRBV7-3 with TRBJ2-3; 9 bases are shared with TRBD1. The CDR3 consists of 16 residues. Germline values: CDR1 SGHTA, CDR2 FQGTGA. V dropped 3 bases and J dropped 1; count of bases not matched to a gene: 5. CDR3: CASSFGRTGGTDTQYF. The CDR3 nucleotides read TGTGCCAGCAGCTTCGGCAGGACAGGGGGCACAGATACGCAGTATTTT.

The chain links TRBV11-2 to TRBJ1-4, with 8 bases that match TRBD1. The CDR3 runs 16 residues. With V trimmed by 3 bases and J by 3 bases, 6 bases remained unmatched. The V gene's germline CDR1 is SGHAT and CDR2 FQNNGV. The chain's CDR3 is CASSFDRGESNEKLFF. The CDR3 nucleotides read TGTGCCAGCAGCTTTGACAGGGGAGAATCTAATGAAAAACTGTTTTTT.

The chain carries TRBV3-1 (or the pseudogene TRBV3-2) and TRBJ1-2, with D hard to call. The CDR3 sequence is 14 residues long. The V end was cut by 0 bases, the J end by 2 bases, with 7 bases between. From germline, CDR1 is LGHDT and CDR2 YNNKEL (reference sequence). The CDR3 nucleotides are TGTGCCAGCAGCCAAGACGGAGGCAACTATGGCTACACCTTC. It yields the protein CASSQDGGNYGYTF.

V is TRBV4-1 and J is TRBJ2-5; perhaps TRBD2 as D (5 bases). V was trimmed by 8 bases and J by 5 bases, leaving 15 bases between them. This CDR3 has 13 amino acids. Germline values: CDR1 MGHRA, CDR2 YSYEKL. CDR3 protein: CASRESGSETQYF. CDR3 sequence (DNA): TGCGCCAGCCGGGAATCGGGGTCGGAGACCCAGTACTTC.

Only a few counts were recorded for this clone. This chain joins TRBV6-6 and TRBJ1-5; TRBD1 matches at 7 bases. The V and J ends lost 6 bases and 6 bases, in that order; junction bases with no gene match: 14. The V gene's germline CDR1 is MNHNY and CDR2 SVGAGI (reference sequence). The CDR3 spans 16 residues. CDR3 region: CASSDPGQDGLQPQHF. DNA of the CDR3: TGTGCCAGCAGCGATCCCGGACAGGACGGCCTTCAGCCCCAGCATTTT.

A remark on this clone: At the DNA level, this CDR3 is encoded by other sequences in the same sample as well. This chain links TRBV5-1 with TRBJ1-2; TRBD1 agrees at 7 bases. CDR3 length equals 14 residues. V lost 4 bases and J lost 2; bases outside the gene matches: 5. CDR1 is SGHRS, CDR2 YFSETQ, per germline. The CDR3 reads CASSRDSTNYGYTF. In DNA form, the CDR3 reads TGCGCCAGCAGCCGGGACAGCACCAACTATGGCTACACCTTC.

The sample holds one count of this clone. V is TRBV11-3 and J is TRBJ2-1; unclear D gene. V was shortened by 3 bases and J by 8 bases, with 11 bases between the two germline ends. CDR3 length: 13 residues. Germline values: CDR1 SGHNT, CDR2 YENEEA. The CDR3 DNA is TGTGCCAGCAGCTTTCTGCTTACGGATGAGCAGTTCTTC. Translating it yields CASSFLLTDEQFF.

The rearrangement links TRBV2 to TRBJ2-7; 8 bases align to TRBD2. The CDR3 runs to 13 residues. V shed 8 bases and J 8 bases; nucleotides not matched to a gene: 11. CDR1 is SNHLY, CDR2 FYNNEI, per germline. CDR3 loop: CASSNGGAGQQYF. In nucleotides, the CDR3 is TGTGCCAGCTCCAACGGGGGGGCCGGTCAGCAGTACTTC.

The chain uses TRBV21-1 and TRBJ2-7; the listed D gene, TRBD2, was not tested against the DNA. TRBV21-1 represents a pseudogene. This CDR3 spans 17 amino acids. The CDR3, as DNA: TGTGCCAGCAGCAAAGATTGTGGGGGGGGATTTGACTACGAGCAGTACGTC. Its translation: CASSKDCGGGFDYEQYV.

The chain carries TRBV6-6 and TRBJ2-7; 11 positions match TRBD1. Germline V CDR1 and CDR2: MNHNY, SVGAGI (reference sequence). V shed 5 bases, J shed 7 bases, and the junction held 7 bases outside the gene matches. The CDR3 is 14 amino acids. In DNA, the CDR3 is TGTGCCAGCAGTCCTGGACAGGGGGCAGGGGAGCAGTACGTC. It specifies CASSPGQGAGEQYV.

The chain joins TRBV10-3 to TRBJ2-5; a possible D gene is TRBD1 (5 bases). The CDR3 runs to 14 residues. V was cut by 0 bases and J by 5 bases, with 10 bases left in between. Germline CDR1 reads ENHRY; CDR2 reads SYGVKD. The CDR3 region is CAISESMGRETQYF. The CDR3 DNA reads as TGTGCCATCAGTGAGTCGATGGGGCGGGAGACCCAGTACTTC.

V usage is TRBV28 and J usage is TRBJ2-7; D is possibly TRBD2 (6 bases). The CDR3 extends over 15 amino acids. Germline CDR1 is MDHEN and CDR2 is SYDVKM. Trimming stripped 6 bases from V and 3 bases from J, with 18 bases between. CDR3 sequence: CASSLRVGGSYEQYF. The CDR3, as DNA: TGTGCCAGCAGCCTGAGGGTTGGGGGGAGCTACGAGCAGTACTTC. Full variable domain (outside the CDR3, taken from reference TRBV28 and TRBJ2-7): DVKVTQSSRYLVKRTGEKVFLECVQDMDHENMFWYRQDPGLGLRLIYFSYDVKMKEKGDIPEGYSVSREKKERFSLILESASTNQTSMYLCASSLRVGGSYEQYFGPGTRLTVT.

The chain has TRBV28 and TRBJ1-2; 7 nucleotides line up with TRBD1. J lost 2 bases, V lost 6 bases, and 6 bases had no gene match. Per the germline V gene, CDR1 is MDHEN and CDR2 is SYDVKM. The CDR3 runs 14 residues. The CDR3 spells CASSRQGKNYGYTF. The CDR3, as DNA: TGTGCCAGCAGCCGACAGGGAAAAAACTATGGCTACACCTTC.

The J gene is TRBJ1-5, the V gene TRBV6-5; possible D gene TRBD1, 5 bases. Germline values: CDR1 MNHEY, CDR2 SVGAGI. The CDR3 sequence is 14 residues long. The V end was cut by 0 bases, the J end by 5 bases, with 8 bases between. This CDR3 is CASSYSARDQPQHF. The CDR3 DNA reads TGTGCCAGCAGTTACTCAGCCAGGGATCAGCCCCAGCATTTT.

This clone was seen only a few times. This chain joins TRBV28 and TRBJ1-3; D gene uncertain. V was cut by 6 bases and J by 4 bases, with 16 bases left in between. The CDR3 has 15 residues. Germline CDR1 and CDR2: MDHEN and SYDVKM. The chain's CDR3 is CASRPQSRYGNTIYF. Here the CDR3 DNA reads TGTGCCAGCAGACCACAGTCCCGTTACGGAAACACCATATATTTT.

The rearrangement joins TRBV7-2 to TRBJ2-3; 13 nucleotides match TRBD2. After removal of 2 bases from V and 4 bases from J, the junction contained 3 bases not matched to a gene. The germline V gene has CDR1 SGHTA and CDR2 FQGNSA. This CDR3 region has 16 residues. The CDR3 sequence is CASSLRLAGGPDTQYF. CDR3 in DNA: TGTGCCAGCAGCTTAAGACTAGCGGGAGGCCCAGATACGCAGTATTTT.

The chain recombines TRBV28 with TRBJ2-5; the D is unclear. Trimming removed 2 bases from V and 5 bases from J, with 9 bases in between. CDR1 is MDHEN and CDR2 is SYDVKM in the germline V gene. There are 13 residues in the CDR3. CDR3 loop: CASSLRQVETQYF. DNA for the CDR3: TGTGCCAGCAGTTTACGGCAGGTTGAGACCCAGTACTTC.

The CDR3 protein is CASSTYGQGGTGELFF. CDR3 sequence (DNA): TGTGCCAGTAGTACCTACGGACAGGGCGGCACCGGGGAGCTGTTTTTT. The gene calls are TRBV19 and TRBJ2-2; 8 bases are shared with TRBD1. This CDR3 has 16 amino acids. CDR1 and CDR2 (germline): LNHDA, SQIVND (reference sequence). The trim removed 4 bases at V and 4 bases at J, leaving 8 bases unmatched.

This chain uses TRBV6-5 with TRBJ1-2; 10 nucleotides line up with TRBD1. This CDR3 has 14 residues. V trimming: 6 bases; J trimming: 1 base; junction bases outside the gene matches: 2. Germline loops: CDR1 MNHEY, CDR2 SVGAGI. CDR3 in amino acids: CASSWTGGNYGYTF. CDR3 sequence (DNA): TGTGCCAGCAGCTGGACAGGGGGTAACTATGGCTACACCTTC.

This chain connects TRBV9 to TRBJ2-7, with 7 bases aligning to TRBD2. Germline CDR1 SGDLS, CDR2 YYNGEE. The CDR3 contains 15 residues. V shed 2 bases and J 3 bases; nucleotides not matched to a gene: 8. The CDR3 is CASSVSSGPLYEQYF. CDR3 DNA sequence: TGTGCCAGCAGCGTTTCTAGCGGACCCCTCTACGAGCAGTACTTC. The variable domain in full, with the rest retrieved from reference TRBV9 and TRBJ2-7, is DSGVTQTPKHLITATGQRVTLRCSPRSGDLSVYWYQQSLDQGLQFLIQYYNGEERAKGNILERFSAQQFPDLHSELNLSSLELGDSALYFCASSVSSGPLYEQYFGPGTRLTVT.

This clone was counted a few times. The chain links TRBV19 to TRBJ1-2; D is unresolved. The CDR3 loop spans 14 amino acids. V was shortened by 3 bases and J by 4 bases, with 12 bases between the two germline ends. Germline lookup yields CDR1 LNHDA and CDR2 SQIVND (reference sequence). In DNA, the CDR3 is TGTGCCAGTAGTATCCTGAACGGTGGCTATGGCTACACCTTC. Amino acid sequence: CASSILNGGYGYTF. Based on the CDR3 plus reference TRBV19 and TRBJ1-2, the full variable domain is DGGITQSPKYLFRKEGQNVTLSCEQNLNHDAMYWYRQDPGQGLRLIYYSQIVNDFQKGDIAEGYSVSREKKESFPLTVTSAQKNPTAFYLCASSILNGGYGYTFGSGTRLTVV.